This TCR beta chain was obtained from a study of identifying expanded T cells in peripheral blood. Repertoires were generated with immunoSEQ multiplex PCR, while TCRdb's copy carries only in-frame clones and drops some. The sample records 95,000 to 100,000 clones, roughly 89% being singletons. The source is a person aged 18 to 70 in good health. The sample consisted of blood.

For the CDR3, the DNA is TGTGCCTGGAAACAGGGGAGATACGGCGGAAACACCATATATTTT. Translation gives CAWKQGRYGGNTIYF. The chain couples TRBV30 to TRBJ1-3; 7 bases line up with TRBD1. This CDR3 region has 15 residues. V was clipped by 4 bases and J by 4 bases; unmatched bases: 10. Germline CDR1 reads GTSNPN; CDR2 reads SVGIG (reference sequence). Using reference TRBV30 and TRBJ1-3 for the parts outside the CDR3, the full variable domain is SQTIHQWPATLVQPVGSPLSLECTVEGTSNPNLYWYRQAAGRGLQLLFYSVGIGQISSEVPQNLSASRPQDRQFILSSKKLLLSDSGFYLCAWKQGRYGGNTIYFGEGSWLTVV.